This is a list of T cell receptor beta chains from one sample in a study of T-cell reconstitution after alpha-beta-depleted transplantation in children. TCRdb reprocessed the PCR reads via MiXCR and lists one record per CDR3 protein. Of a few hundred thousand distinct CDR3 sequences listed, 13% are singletons. The starting material was PBMCs, mostly from graft donor cells, obtained 360 days after TCRalphabeta/CD19-depleted stem cell transplant. These receptors came from a male patient younger than 18 who had a stem cell transplant for acute myeloid leukemia, so the T cells may come from the graft donor. CDR3s include the opening cysteine and the closing phenylalanine or tryptophan. The order of the fields is J gene, V gene, CDR3 length, D gene, clone size, CDR3 protein, CDR3 DNA. A D gene is named only where the DNA matches it firmly. Expanded clones are given a class, and other clones once, few, many or no size at all.

>TRBJ2-1|TRBV7-2|8|-|few
CASSLKRF
TGTGCCAGCAGCTTAAAGCGCTTC
>TRBJ2-2|TRBV6-5|16|-|-
CASSYVSIPNTGELFF
TGTGCCAGCAGTTACGTTTCCATCCCGAACACCGGGGAGCTGTTTTTT
>TRBJ1-1|TRBV30|13|-|-
CAWSVLTAGRAFF
TGTGCCTGGAGTGTATTAACTGCAGGGAGAGCTTTCTTT
>TRBJ2-7|TRBV3-1|13|-|-
CASSLQLTSEQYF
TGTGCCAGCAGCCTCCAACTCACTAGCGAGCAGTACTTC
>TRBJ2-7|TRBV4-2|16|-|-
CASSRPGPGGSYEQYF
TGTGCCAGCAGCCGCCCGGGGCCCGGAGGCTCCTACGAGCAGTACTTC
>TRBJ2-7|TRBV27|14|TRBD2|-
CASTTLAGVDEQYF
TGTGCCAGCACCACCCTCGCGGGAGTGGACGAGCAGTACTTC
>TRBJ2-7|TRBV10-3|16|-|-
CAISESSWGTYTEQYF
TGTGCCATCAGTGAGTCTTCTTGGGGGACTTATACCGAGCAGTACTTC
>TRBJ2-5|TRBV29-1|13|-|few
CSVAGQASTTQYF
TGCAGCGTTGCAGGCCAGGCAAGTACGACCCAGTACTTC
>TRBJ2-7|TRBV20-1|15|-|-
CCALPWDSSSYEQYF
TGCTGTGCTCTGCCGTGGGACTCGAGCTCCTACGAGCAGTACTTC
>TRBJ2-1|TRBV2|14|TRBD2|-
CASVPGLGGNEQFF
TGTGCCAGTGTCCCGGGACTAGGGGGCAATGAGCAGTTCTTC
>TRBJ2-3|TRBV4-2|13|-|few
CASSPDPADTQYF
TGTGCCAGCAGCCCAGACCCGGCAGATACGCAGTATTTT
>TRBJ2-7|TRBV29-1|13|-|-
CSVEDQGGYEQYF
TGCAGCGTTGAAGATCAAGGAGGATACGAGCAGTACTTC
>TRBJ2-1|TRBV19|17|TRBD2|-
CASSIIGGLAAYNEQFF
TGTGCCAGTAGTATTATCGGGGGACTAGCGGCCTACAATGAGCAGTTCTTC